The rows below give T cell receptor beta chains drawn from one sample of a study of blood T cell repertoires in COVID-19. Some clones are missing from TCRdb's copy, which holds only in-frame ones; the method was immunoSEQ multiplex PCR. The profile covers 200,000 or so clones, with approximately 90% appearing a single time and 2.5% taken by the ten largest. Sequenced input: PBMCs or T cells enriched from blood (not recorded which). The receptor set was obtained from a woman aged 40 to 50 with acute COVID-19. Each CDR3 is given with its conserved first and last residue. The D gene is left open where the match is weak. Expanded clones are given a class, and other clones once, few, many or no size at all.

.	TRBV5-1	TRBJ1-1	15	TRBD1	CASSGTGTGGTEAFF	TGCGCCAGCAGCGGAACCGGGACAGGGGGCACTGAAGCTTTCTTT
.	TRBV7-2	TRBJ2-5	17	TRBD2	CASSLGPPAGGQETQYF	TGTGCCAGCAGCTTAGGGCCCCCAGCGGGAGGCCAAGAGACCCAGTACTTC
.	TRBV5-1	TRBJ2-7	17	TRBD1	CASSLVPTGQSFYEQYF	TGCGCCAGCAGCTTGGTGCCCACGGGACAGTCCTTCTACGAGCAGTACTTC
.	TRBV5-1	TRBJ1-1	14	.	CASSLGVPNTEAFF	TGCGCCAGCAGCTTGGGCGTGCCGAACACTGAAGCTTTCTTT
.	TRBV30	TRBJ1-1	17	.	CAWSVRSRGSIDTEAFF	TGTGCCTGGAGTGTACGTTCCAGGGGAAGTATAGACACTGAAGCTTTCTTT
.	TRBV7-2	TRBJ2-2	17	TRBD1	CASRGRGQGTRTGELFF	TGTGCCAGCAGGGGTAGGGGACAGGGGACCCGCACCGGGGAGCTGTTTTTT
.	TRBV6-5	TRBJ1-1	13	.	CASSRAPNTEAFF	TGTGCCAGCAGTCGCGCCCCGAACACTGAAGCTTTCTTT
.	TRBV7-8	TRBJ2-7	13	.	CASSFQRYREQYF	TGTGCCAGCAGCTTCCAACGGTACAGGGAGCAGTACTTC
.	TRBV10-3	TRBJ2-7	12	.	CAISERAYEQYF	TGTGCCATCAGTGAGCGGGCCTACGAGCAGTACTTC
.	TRBV6-5	TRBJ2-3	15	TRBD1	CASRTTGISTDTQYF	TGTGCCAGCAGGACGACAGGGATTAGCACAGATACGCAGTATTTT
.	TRBV6-6	TRBJ1-1	14	.	CASSTLPGGTEAFF	TGTGCCAGCAGTACGCTCCCGGGTGGAACTGAAGCTTTCTTT
.	TRBV12-3/TRBV12-4	TRBJ1-2	13	.	CASEYRANYGYTF	TGTGCCTCCGAGTACAGGGCCAACTATGGCTACACCTTC
.	TRBV9	TRBJ2-1	16	.	CASSEGPHGSYNEQFF	TGTGCCAGCAGCGAGGGGCCCCATGGCTCCTACAATGAGCAGTTCTTC
.	TRBV12-5	TRBJ1-5	15	.	CASGPSSPGNQPQHF	TGTGCTAGTGGCCCCTCGAGTCCAGGAAATCAGCCCCAGCATTTT
.	TRBV5-1	TRBJ2-1	13	.	CASRRASYNEQFF	TGCGCCAGCAGGAGGGCCTCCTACAATGAGCAGTTCTTC
.	TRBV24-1	TRBJ1-4	15	.	CATSDLRRFNEKLFF	TGTGCCACCAGTGATTTGAGGAGGTTTAATGAAAAACTGTTTTTT
.	TRBV5-1	TRBJ1-6	12	.	CASRQGGSPLHF	TGCGCCAGCAGACAGGGAGGGTCACCCCTCCACTTT
.	TRBV7-2	TRBJ1-3	15	.	CASSLTQISGNTIYF	TGTGCCAGCAGCTTAACACAGATCTCTGGAAACACCATATATTTT
.	TRBV5-1	TRBJ2-3	16	TRBD2	CASSLELAGLVDTQYF	TGCGCCAGCAGCTTGGAACTAGCGGGCCTCGTGGATACGCAGTATTTT
.	TRBV18	TRBJ2-7	15	TRBD1	CASSPPGGGSYEQYF	TGTGCCAGCTCACCACCAGGGGGCGGGTCCTACGAGCAGTACTTC
.	TRBV6-1	TRBJ2-1	16	TRBD2	CASSEFGGGPYNEQFF	TGTGCCAGCAGTGAATTCGGCGGGGGGCCCTACAATGAGCAGTTCTTC
once	TRBV20-1	TRBJ1-6	13	TRBD1	CSASSQGASPLHF	TGCAGTGCTAGTTCCCAGGGGGCGTCGCCCCTCCACTTT
.	TRBV11-2	TRBJ1-1	13	.	CASSLNSVTEAFF	TGTGCCAGCAGCTTAAACTCGGTCACTGAAGCTTTCTTT
once	TRBV2	TRBJ2-6	15	.	CASTQKGAGANVLTF	TGTGCCAGCACCCAAAAGGGGGCTGGGGCCAACGTCCTGACTTTC
.	TRBV5-1	TRBJ1-2	14	.	CASSYRVDNYGYTF	TGCGCCAGCAGTTACAGGGTAGATAACTATGGCTACACCTTC
once	TRBV9	TRBJ2-3	15	TRBD2	CASSVVAGAADTQYF	TGTGCCAGCAGCGTAGTAGCGGGGGCGGCAGATACGCAGTATTTT
.	TRBV7-9	TRBJ1-2	15	.	CASSLPLAGTYGYTF	TGTGCCAGCAGCTTACCACTCGCCGGGACTTATGGCTACACCTTC
.	TRBV7-2	TRBJ2-2	16	.	CASSLYQGSNTGELFF	TGTGCCAGCAGCTTATACCAGGGGTCGAACACCGGGGAGCTGTTTTTT
.	TRBV11-3	TRBJ1-4	15	.	CASSPDSTGSEKLFF	TGTGCCAGCAGCCCCGACTCTACGGGGAGTGAAAAACTGTTTTTT
.	TRBV7-2	TRBJ1-5	15	TRBD1	CASSNGQVARQPQHF	TGTGCCAGCAGCAACGGACAGGTCGCGAGACAGCCCCAGCATTTT
.	TRBV12-3/TRBV12-4	TRBJ1-1	12	TRBD1	CASRQGGSKAFF	TGTGCCAGCAGACAGGGGGGCTCCAAAGCTTTCTTT
once	TRBV5-6	TRBJ1-5	16	TRBD1	CASSSRGRYSNQPQHF	TGTGCCAGCAGCTCCAGGGGGAGGTATAGCAATCAGCCCCAGCATTTT
once	TRBV12-3/TRBV12-4	TRBJ2-1	13	.	CASSSDYYNEQFF	TGTGCCAGCAGTAGCGACTACTACAATGAGCAGTTCTTC
.	TRBV27	TRBJ2-3	15	.	CASSLYFGGTDTQYF	TGTGCCAGCAGTTTATATTTCGGGGGAACAGATACGCAGTATTTT
.	TRBV7-2	TRBJ1-5	16	.	CASSLLGGYSNQPQHF	TGTGCCAGCAGCTTATTGGGGGGTTATAGCAATCAGCCCCAGCATTTT
.	TRBV6-1	TRBJ2-1	14	TRBD2	CASKPGLAGNEQFF	TGTGCCAGCAAGCCGGGACTAGCGGGAAATGAGCAGTTCTTC
.	TRBV9	TRBJ2-1	14	.	CASSVTGEGREQFF	TGTGCCAGCAGCGTAACCGGGGAAGGGCGTGAGCAGTTCTTC
.	TRBV27	TRBJ1-2	13	.	CASSVTGNYGYTF	TGTGCCAGCAGTGTAACAGGGAACTATGGCTACACCTTC
.	TRBV21-1	TRBJ2-5	18	.	CASSPHSSRQGRQETQYF	TGTGCCAGCAGCCCTCACTCCTCGCGACAGGGGAGACAAGAGACCCAGTACTTC